This entry lists 32 T cell receptor beta chains sequenced from one sample in a study of T cell repertoires in cytomegalovirus infection. These receptors lack a known antigen. TCRdb re-analysed the reads in MiXCR, keeping a single row per CDR3 protein. The sample consists of about 78,000 distinct CDR3 sequences, roughly 40% of them appearing once. Sequenced here: CD8+ T cells from cultured PBMCs, sampled from culture after CMV antigen stimulation. The source of these receptors is a human donor in good health (CMV status not recorded). Some clones in this sample may be carry-over from other donors' samples.

This clonotype was seen only a few times. The chain employs TRBV12-3 or TRBV12-4 and TRBJ2-5; a possible D gene is TRBD2 (5 bases). Trimming cost V 3 bases and J 3 bases, with 8 bases left between them. The CDR3 spans 13 residues. The CDR3 loop reads CASSFAGKETQYF. CDR3 sequence (DNA): TGTGCCAGCAGTTTCGCGGGCAAAGAGACCCAGTACTTC.

The V and J genes are TRBV25-1 and TRBJ1-4; perhaps TRBD1 as D (5 bases). The CDR3 length is 15 residues. CDR1 and CDR2 (germline): MGHDK, SYGVNS. V was clipped by 7 bases and J by 3 bases, with 15 bases between them. The CDR3 nucleotides are TGTGCCAGCACGCCTGCAGGGCACGCTAATGAAAAACTGTTTTTT. Its translation: CASTPAGHANEKLFF.

The chain employs TRBV27 and TRBJ1-2; TRBD1 is a possible D gene (6 bases). Per germline, CDR1 MNHEY and CDR2 SMNVEV (reference sequence). V lost 0 bases to trimming and J lost 5 bases, with 13 bases between them. The CDR3 length is 15 residues. The CDR3: CASSLSTQGTYGYTF. The CDR3 DNA reads as TGTGCCAGCAGTTTATCGACGCAGGGGACTTATGGCTACACCTTC.

The chain links TRBV7-9 to TRBJ2-1; 15 bases match TRBD2. The V gene end was trimmed by 4 bases and the J gene end by 0 bases; junction bases not matched to a gene: 7. The CDR3 spans 19 residues. Germline CDR1 is SEHNR and CDR2 is FQNEAQ (reference sequence). CDR3 protein: CASSSPGLAGGSSYNEQFF. DNA of the CDR3: TGTGCCAGCAGCTCGCCCGGACTAGCGGGGGGGTCCTCCTACAATGAGCAGTTCTTC.

In DNA form, the CDR3 reads TGTGCCAGCAGCCTGGGGGACGCCTACGAGCAGTTCTTC. Its protein is CASSLGDAYEQFF. The chain uses TRBV7-2 and TRBJ2-1; D may match TRBD1 or TRBD2 (5 bases each). The length of the CDR3 is 13 residues. CDR1 is SGHTA and CDR2 is FQGNSA in the germline V gene. V dropped 5 bases and J dropped 10 bases, with 15 bases sitting between them.

In the case of this clonotype: One junction end disagrees with the germline gene, perhaps due to a read error. The rearrangement links TRBV7-3 to TRBJ1-5; D remains ambiguous. CDR3 length: 14 amino acids. Germline CDR1 SGHTA, CDR2 FQGTGA. Here the CDR3 DNA reads TGTGCCAGCAGCTCGAGTTATAGCAATCGGCCCCAGCATTTT. This codes for CASSSSYSNRPQHF. Looking up the rest from reference TRBV7-3 and TRBJ1-5 gives the full variable domain: GAGVSQTPSNKVTEKGKYVELRCDPISGHTALYWYRQSLGQGPEFLIYFQGTGAADDSGLPNDRFFAVRPEGSVSTLKIQRTERGDSAVYLCASSSSYSNRPQHFGDGTRLSIL.

A word on this clonotype: One junction end disagrees with the germline gene, perhaps due to a read error. The V gene is TRBV7-6, the J gene TRBJ1-3; D ambiguous. This CDR3 has 15 residues. Per germline, CDR1 SGHVS and CDR2 FNYEAQ. CDR3 bases: TGTGCTAGCAGCGCGGGTCTCAGCTCTGGAAACACCATATATTTT. It specifies CASSAGLSSGNTIYF.

The V and J genes are TRBV7-2 and TRBJ2-1; D may be TRBD1 (6 bases). Germline V CDR1 and CDR2: SGHTA, FQGNSA. This CDR3 has 19 amino acids. The V end lost 5 bases, the J end lost 1 base, and 24 bases lay between the germline ends. Here the CDR3 reads CASSLILWAGDTSYNEQFF. CDR3 nucleotides: TGTGCCAGCAGCCTCATTCTCTGGGCAGGGGATACTTCCTACAATGAGCAGTTCTTC.

The V gene is TRBV5-1, the J gene TRBJ2-6; perhaps TRBD2 as D (5 bases). Germline CDR1 SGHRS, CDR2 YFSETQ. The CDR3 has 16 amino acids. V dropped 0 bases and J dropped 0 bases, with 7 bases sitting between them. CDR3 in amino acids: CASSLEGSSGANVLTF. The CDR3 nucleotides read TGCGCCAGCAGCTTGGAAGGGAGCTCTGGGGCCAACGTCCTGACTTTC.

The rearrangement joins TRBV20-1 to TRBJ2-2; D unclear. CDR1 DFQATT and CDR2 SNEGSKA come from the germline V gene (reference sequence). Trimming left V 3 bases short and J 7 bases short, with 12 bases between. The CDR3 consists of 13 residues. CDR3 in amino acids: CSARSTENGELFF. The CDR3 DNA follows: TGCAGTGCTAGGAGTACGGAGAACGGGGAGCTGTTTTTT.

The chain links TRBV9 to TRBJ2-5; 11 bases fit TRBD1. Germline V CDR1 and CDR2: SGDLS, YYNGEE. V lost 0 bases and J lost 3; bases outside the gene matches: 10. The CDR3 covers 18 residues. The chain's CDR3 is CASSVGTGGSEPKETQYF. As DNA, the CDR3 is TGTGCCAGCAGCGTAGGGACAGGGGGCTCGGAGCCTAAAGAGACCCAGTACTTC.

This sequence joins TRBV11-3 and TRBJ2-3; the D gene is possibly TRBD2 (5 bases). This CDR3 has 17 residues. Trimming removed 0 bases at V and 2 bases at J, with 15 bases between. Germline-derived CDR1 and CDR2 are SGHNT and YENEEA. The CDR3 protein is CASSLDHRGRNTDTQYF. The CDR3 DNA reads as TGTGCCAGCAGCTTAGATCATCGGGGAAGGAACACAGATACGCAGTATTTT.

The rearrangement uses TRBV7-2 and TRBJ2-1; D gene ambiguous. The CDR3 runs to 16 residues. Germline-derived CDR1 and CDR2 are SGHTA and FQGNSA. Trimming removed 2 bases at V and 0 bases at J, with 11 bases between. The CDR3 DNA reads as TGTGCCAGCAGCTTAATGGGCAGAAGCTCCTACAATGAGCAGTTCTTC. Its protein is CASSLMGRSSYNEQFF.

The chain combines TRBV7-2 with TRBJ2-2, with TRBD2 matching over 8 bases. Germline V gene lookup returns CDR1 SGHTA and CDR2 FQGNSA. Trimming at V came to 5 bases and at J to 1 base, leaving 15 bases not matched to a gene. The CDR3 length is 19 residues. Written as DNA, the CDR3 is TGTGCCAGCAGCCCTGGGCGGGGGGTAGACGCGCTGAACACCGGGGAGCTGTTTTTT. This codes for CASSPGRGVDALNTGELFF.

The chain uses TRBV27 and TRBJ2-1; maybe TRBD2 (7 bases). The V end was cut by 3 bases, the J end by 10 bases, with 16 bases between. This CDR3 has 14 amino acids. CDR1 is MNHEY and CDR2 is SMNVEV in the germline V gene (reference sequence). The CDR3 DNA sequence: TGTGCCAGCAGTTTCGGAGGGGGGGCTTGGGAGCAGTTCTTC. As protein: CASSFGGGAWEQFF.

This chain joins TRBV12-3 or TRBV12-4 and TRBJ1-2; TRBD1 aligns across 9 bases. Germline trimming cut 6 bases from V and 5 bases from J; bases unmatched to any gene: 4. This CDR3 comprises 13 residues. The chain's CDR3 is CASSTGTGYGYTF. CDR3 nucleotide sequence: TGTGCCAGCAGCACCGGGACAGGGTATGGCTACACCTTC.

This chain connects TRBV6-2 or TRBV6-3 to TRBJ1-1, with D possibly being TRBD1 (5 bases). Trimming took 5 bases from V and 4 from J, leaving 14 bases between them. Germline lookup yields CDR1 MNHEY and CDR2 SVGEGT. This CDR3 comprises 14 residues. The CDR3: CASSPTGGFTEAFF. The CDR3 nucleotides read TGTGCCAGCAGTCCCACGGGGGGGTTCACTGAAGCTTTCTTT.

The V gene is TRBV27, the J gene TRBJ2-7, with TRBD2 matching over 7 bases. Germline V CDR1 and CDR2: MNHEY, SMNVEV (reference sequence). The CDR3 has 14 amino acids. V dropped 5 bases and J dropped 3; count of bases not matched to a gene: 7. The CDR3 here is CASSGGGSLYEQYF. In nucleotides, the CDR3 is TGTGCCAGCAGTGGGGGGGGTTCCCTCTACGAGCAGTACTTC.

This clonotype has only one observation. The chain recombines TRBV12-3 or TRBV12-4 with TRBJ2-5; D might be TRBD2 (5 bases). V lost 7 bases and J lost 7, with 19 bases in between. This CDR3 has 14 amino acids. The CDR3 sequence is CASIQGSGPGTQYF. Here the CDR3 DNA reads TGTGCCAGCATCCAAGGGAGCGGTCCTGGGACCCAGTACTTC.

This sequence joins TRBV5-1 and TRBJ2-3; maybe TRBD1 (5 bases). The CDR3 has 18 residues. V lost 0 bases and J lost 2, with 19 bases in between. Germline V gene sequence: CDR1 SGHRS, CDR2 YFSETQ. The CDR3 DNA follows: TGCGCCAGCAGCTTGGCCTTGACAGCCCGCCGCCCCACAGATACGCAGTATTTT. It is translated as CASSLALTARRPTDTQYF.

With regard to this clonotype: The junction does not match germline at one end; this may be a read error. The chain joins TRBV7-7 to TRBJ2-3, with D maybe TRBD1 (6 bases). This CDR3 is built from 15 residues. Germline CDR1 is SSHAT and CDR2 is FNYEAQ (reference sequence). The CDR3 coding sequence is TGTGCTAGCAGCTTTTCGGCAGGGGACACAGATACGCAGTATTTT. This translates into CASSFSAGDTDTQYF.

There are many counts of this clonotype. This chain joins TRBV12-3 or TRBV12-4 and TRBJ2-4; tentative D call: TRBD1 (6 bases). Trimming took 5 bases from V and 0 from J, leaving 11 bases between them. The CDR3 sequence is 15 residues long. This CDR3 is CASSPRTVAKNIQYF. In DNA, the CDR3 is TGTGCCAGCAGTCCCCGGACAGTAGCCAAAAACATTCAGTACTTC.

On this clonotype: One junction end does not reproduce the germline sequence, and a read error may be involved. J is TRBJ2-2 and V is TRBV4-3; 9 nucleotides align to TRBD2. The germline V gene has CDR1 LGHNA and CDR2 YSLEER. The CDR3 runs to 18 residues. The CDR3, as DNA: TGCGCCAGCATCCAAGATTTGTGGCGGGGGGGGAACACCGGGGAGCTGTTTTTT. Protein product: CASIQDLWRGGNTGELFF.

The chain combines TRBV24-1 with TRBJ2-2; D is possibly TRBD1 (5 bases). The CDR3 spans 16 residues. CDR1 is KGHDR, CDR2 SFDVKD, per germline. Trimming removed 4 bases at V and 1 base at J, with 12 bases between. As DNA, the CDR3 is TGTGCCACCAGTGACCGGAATACAGGGAACACCGGGGAGCTGTTTTTT. It codes for CATSDRNTGNTGELFF.

This clonotype was recorded a few times. The chain recombines TRBV28 with TRBJ2-5; TRBD1 aligns across 7 bases. In germline, CDR1 is MDHEN, CDR2 SYDVKM. The J segment lost 1 base and the V segment lost 5 bases, leaving 10 bases of the junction unmatched. The CDR3 is 16 residues long. This CDR3 is CASSVGTETLQETQYF. The CDR3 DNA sequence: TGTGCCAGCAGTGTCGGGACAGAAACTCTCCAAGAGACCCAGTACTTC.

The chain employs TRBV7-2 and TRBJ2-3; D may correspond to TRBD1 or TRBD2 (5 bases each). Germline CDR1 reads SGHTA; CDR2 reads FQGNSA. V was trimmed by 5 bases and J by 5 bases, leaving 17 bases between them. The CDR3 covers 15 residues. The CDR3 reads CASSQWGTPVDTQYF. Here the CDR3 DNA reads TGTGCCAGCAGCCAGTGGGGGACCCCCGTAGATACGCAGTATTTT.

This rearrangement joins TRBV24-1 to TRBJ1-3; no clear D gene. Germline V CDR1 and CDR2: KGHDR, SFDVKD. Trimming removed 4 bases from V and 2 bases from J, with 8 bases in between. The CDR3 has 14 residues. CDR3 loop: CATSESGAGNTIYF. The CDR3 nucleotides are TGTGCCACCAGTGAGTCAGGAGCTGGAAACACCATATATTTT.

This clonotype was seen only once. V usage is TRBV19 and J usage is TRBJ1-1; D ambiguous. The germline CDR1 and CDR2 sequences are LNHDA and SQIVND (reference sequence). This CDR3 contains 16 residues. V was clipped by 5 bases and J by 0 bases, with 16 bases between them. This CDR3 reads CASSAAAETLNTEAFF. The CDR3 nucleotides are TGTGCCAGTAGTGCGGCGGCAGAAACATTGAACACTGAAGCTTTCTTT.

This chain connects TRBV7-6 to TRBJ1-2; 7 nucleotides line up with TRBD1. Germline CDR1 is SGHVS and CDR2 is FNYEAQ. This CDR3 contains 16 residues. V was clipped by 4 bases and J by 6 bases; unmatched bases: 14. CDR3 sequence: CASSSEIMTGFDGYTF. Written as DNA, the CDR3 is TGTGCCAGCAGCTCCGAAATTATGACAGGGTTTGATGGCTACACCTTC. The full variable domain, its missing parts supplied by reference TRBV7-6 and TRBJ1-2, is GAGVSQSPRYKVTKRGQDVALRCDPISGHVSLYWYRQALGQGPEFLTYFNYEAQQDKSGLPNDRFSAERPEGSISTLTIQRTEQRDSAMYRCASSSEIMTGFDGYTFGSGTRLTVV.

The chain employs TRBV6-2 or TRBV6-3 and TRBJ2-1; TRBD2 matches 10 bases. Germline V lookup: CDR1 MNHEY, CDR2 SVGEGT. V was clipped by 1 base and J by 9 bases; unmatched bases: 6. The CDR3 sequence is 15 residues long. The CDR3: CASSYLTSGYSEQFF. In DNA form, the CDR3 reads TGTGCCAGCAGTTACTTGACTAGCGGGTATAGTGAGCAGTTCTTC.

This clonotype turned up a few times. The chain joins TRBV7-8 to TRBJ2-7; 11 bases match TRBD1. This CDR3 is 15 amino acids long. Germline V gene data show CDR1 as SGHVS and CDR2 as FQNEAQ. V dropped 5 bases and J dropped 0; count of bases not matched to a gene: 3. CDR3 in DNA: TGTGCCAGCAGCCCCGGGACAGGGGGCTCCTACGAGCAGTACTTC. It yields the protein CASSPGTGGSYEQYF.

This clonotype was seen a handful of times. The chain uses TRBV20-1 and TRBJ2-7, with TRBD1 matching 8 bases. V was clipped by 3 bases and J by 6 bases; unmatched bases: 13. CDR3 length: 15 residues. Germline V gene sequence: CDR1 DFQATT, CDR2 SNEGSKA (reference sequence). CDR3 coding DNA: TGCAGTGCTAGTATGCGACAGGGGTACACGGGCGAGCAGTACTTC. It codes for CSASMRQGYTGEQYF.